This T cell receptor (beta chain) stems from a study of blood T cell repertoires in COVID-19. The J segment lost 0 bases and the V segment lost 7 bases, leaving 3 bases of the junction unmatched. The length of the CDR3 is 13 residues. Sequencing was performed with immunoSEQ multiplex PCR; in TCRdb, only in-frame clones are kept and a portion is missing. The sample includes about 120,000 clones, roughly four fifths of them seen just once. The chain links TRBV12-3 or TRBV12-4 to TRBJ2-7; TRBD1 agrees at 7 bases. Sequencing was carried out using peripheral blood. The TCR was taken from a man aged 65-85 years with acute or convalescent COVID-19. CDR3 DNA sequence: TGTGCCAGCAAACAGGGGACCTCCTACGAGCAGTACTTC. This gives the protein CASKQGTSYEQYF.